This T cell receptor (beta chain) originates from a study of monozygotic twins with inflammatory bowel disease. Notes on the study in general: Heterogeneous immunosuppressive treatment regimens may have introduced variability into patient repertoires.

One entry per CDR3 protein, without DNA, is what TCRdb gives after re-calling the 5' RACE reads. Its table lists 300,000 to 400,000 distinct CDR3 sequences. As concerns this clonotype: The target antigen is unknown.

The CDR3 is 16 amino acids. Germline V CDR1 and CDR2: SGHRS, YFSETQ. The sequencing sample was made of blood. J is TRBJ2-3 and V is TRBV5-1; TCRdb designates TRBD2, a call that cannot be tested without DNA. This TCR was sampled from a human donor with ulcerative colitis or Crohn's disease, or a healthy co-twin of an affected twin (not recorded which). The CDR3 region is CASSFNSGSGADTQYF.